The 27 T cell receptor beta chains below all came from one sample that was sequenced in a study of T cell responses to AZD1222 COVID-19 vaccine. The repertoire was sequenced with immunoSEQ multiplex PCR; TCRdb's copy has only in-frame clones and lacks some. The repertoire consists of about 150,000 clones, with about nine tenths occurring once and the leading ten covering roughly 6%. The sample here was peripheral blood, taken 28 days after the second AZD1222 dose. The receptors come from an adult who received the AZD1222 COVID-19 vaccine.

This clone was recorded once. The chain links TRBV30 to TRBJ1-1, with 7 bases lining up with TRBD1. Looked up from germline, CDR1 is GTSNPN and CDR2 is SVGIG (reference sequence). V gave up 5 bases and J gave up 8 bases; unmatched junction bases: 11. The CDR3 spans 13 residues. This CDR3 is CAWGPGTVTEAFF. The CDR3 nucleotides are TGTGCCTGGGGGCCCGGGACAGTCACCGAAGCTTTCTTT.

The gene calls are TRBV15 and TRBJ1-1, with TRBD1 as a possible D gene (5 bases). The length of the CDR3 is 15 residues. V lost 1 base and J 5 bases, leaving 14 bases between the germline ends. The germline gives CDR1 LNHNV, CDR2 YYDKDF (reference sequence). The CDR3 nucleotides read TGTGCCACCAGCAGAGCCGGGGCCGGAAGAACTGAAGCTTTCTTT. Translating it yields CATSRAGAGRTEAFF. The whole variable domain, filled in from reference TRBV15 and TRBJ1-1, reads DAMVIQNPRYQVTQFGKPVTLSCSQTLNHNVMYWYQQKSSQAPKLLFHYYDKDFNNEADTPDNFQSRRPNTSFCFLDIRSPGLGDTAMYLCATSRAGAGRTEAFFGQGTRLTVV.

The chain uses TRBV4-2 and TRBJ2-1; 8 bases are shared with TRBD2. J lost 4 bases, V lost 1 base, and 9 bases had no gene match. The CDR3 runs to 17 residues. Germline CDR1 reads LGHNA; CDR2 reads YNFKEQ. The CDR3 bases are TGTGCCAGCAGCCAAGGGCCAGCGGGGGCGACGTACAATGAGCAGTTCTTC. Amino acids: CASSQGPAGATYNEQFF.

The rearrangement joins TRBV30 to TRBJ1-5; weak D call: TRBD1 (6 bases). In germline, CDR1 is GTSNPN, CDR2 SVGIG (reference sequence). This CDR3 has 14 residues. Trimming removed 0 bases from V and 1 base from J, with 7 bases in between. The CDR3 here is CAWSVTGSNQPQHF. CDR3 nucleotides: TGTGCCTGGAGTGTAACAGGGAGCAATCAGCCCCAGCATTTT.

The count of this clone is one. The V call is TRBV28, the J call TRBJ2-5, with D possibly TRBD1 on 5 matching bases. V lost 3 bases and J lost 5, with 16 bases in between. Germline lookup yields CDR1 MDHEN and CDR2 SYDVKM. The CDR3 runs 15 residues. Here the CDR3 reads CASSLGLAGFETQYF. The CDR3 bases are TGTGCCAGCAGTTTGGGTTTGGCAGGGTTCGAGACCCAGTACTTC.

CDR3 sequence reads: CASSLGLGNRITGANVLTF. The CDR3 DNA sequence: TGTGCCAGCAGCTTGGGTCTCGGCAATCGAATCACTGGGGCCAACGTCCTGACTTTC. J is TRBJ2-6 and V is TRBV5-4, with D unresolved. This CDR3 comprises 19 residues. CDR1 and CDR2 from the germline V gene are SGHNT and YYREEE (reference sequence). Trimming took 0 bases from V and 2 from J, leaving 18 bases between them. Looking up the rest from reference TRBV5-4 and TRBJ2-6 gives the full variable domain: ETGVTQSPTHLIKTRGQQVTLRCSSQSGHNTVSWYQQALGQGPQFIFQYYREEENGRGNFPPRFSGLQFPNYSSELNVNALELDDSALYLCASSLGLGNRITGANVLTFGAGSRLTVL.

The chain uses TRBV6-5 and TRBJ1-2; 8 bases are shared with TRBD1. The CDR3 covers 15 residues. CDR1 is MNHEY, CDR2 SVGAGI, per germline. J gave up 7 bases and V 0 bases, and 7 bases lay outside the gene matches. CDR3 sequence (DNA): TGTGCCAGCAGTTACTCGTACAGGGGGGAGGGTGGCTACACCTTC. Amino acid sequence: CASSYSYRGEGGYTF.

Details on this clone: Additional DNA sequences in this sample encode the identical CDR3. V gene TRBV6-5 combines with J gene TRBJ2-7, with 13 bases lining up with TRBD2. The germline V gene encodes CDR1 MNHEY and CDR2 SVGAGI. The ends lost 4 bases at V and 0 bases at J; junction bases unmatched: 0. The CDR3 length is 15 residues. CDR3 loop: CASSWTSGSSYEQYF. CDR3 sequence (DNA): TGTGCCAGCAGTTGGACTAGCGGGAGCTCCTACGAGCAGTACTTC.

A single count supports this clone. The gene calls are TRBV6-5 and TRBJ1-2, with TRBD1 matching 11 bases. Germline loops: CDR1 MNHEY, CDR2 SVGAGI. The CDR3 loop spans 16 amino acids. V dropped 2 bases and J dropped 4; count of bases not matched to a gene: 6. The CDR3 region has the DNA TGTGCCAGCAGTTACCGCCGGGACAGGGGGATCTATGGCTACACCTTC. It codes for CASSYRRDRGIYGYTF.

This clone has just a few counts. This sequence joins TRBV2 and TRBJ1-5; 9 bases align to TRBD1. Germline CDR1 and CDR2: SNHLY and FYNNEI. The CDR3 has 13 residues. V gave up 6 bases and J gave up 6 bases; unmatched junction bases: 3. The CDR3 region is CASRDRGIQPQHF. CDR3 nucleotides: TGTGCCAGCAGGGACAGGGGTATTCAGCCCCAGCATTTT.

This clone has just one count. CDR3 sequence: CASSPHRAGDADTQYF. CDR3 coding DNA: TGTGCCAGCAGTCCCCACCGGGCAGGGGATGCAGATACGCAGTATTTT. V and J are TRBV27 and TRBJ2-3, with D perhaps matching TRBD1 (6 bases). The CDR3 sequence is 16 residues long. V shed 5 bases and J shed 4 bases, with 19 bases lying between them. Germline V lookup: CDR1 MNHEY, CDR2 SMNVEV (reference sequence).

This chain's CDR3 is CASSLSLDRGGQETQYF. CDR3 coding DNA: TGTGCCAGCAGCTTAAGCCTTGACAGGGGTGGACAAGAGACCCAGTACTTC. The V gene is TRBV11-2, the J gene TRBJ2-5; 8 bases map to TRBD1. V lost 2 bases and J lost 2; bases outside the gene matches: 10. From germline, CDR1 is SGHAT and CDR2 FQNNGV. The CDR3 runs 17 residues.

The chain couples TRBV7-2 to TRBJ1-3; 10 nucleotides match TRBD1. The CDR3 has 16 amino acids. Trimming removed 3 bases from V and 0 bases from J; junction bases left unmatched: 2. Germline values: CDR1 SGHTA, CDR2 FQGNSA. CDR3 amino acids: CASSFWTGGSGNTIYF. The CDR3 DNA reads TGTGCCAGCAGCTTCTGGACAGGGGGCTCTGGAAACACCATATATTTT.

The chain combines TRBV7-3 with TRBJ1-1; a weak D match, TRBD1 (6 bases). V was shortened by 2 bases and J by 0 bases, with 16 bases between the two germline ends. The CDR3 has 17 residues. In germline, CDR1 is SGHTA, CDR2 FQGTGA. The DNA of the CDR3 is TGTGCCAGCAGCTTAGGAGCGGGGGCCCCCATGAACACTGAAGCTTTCTTT. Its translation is CASSLGAGAPMNTEAFF. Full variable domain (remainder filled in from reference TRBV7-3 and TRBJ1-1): GAGVSQTPSNKVTEKGKYVELRCDPISGHTALYWYRQSLGQGPEFLIYFQGTGAADDSGLPNDRFFAVRPEGSVSTLKIQRTERGDSAVYLCASSLGAGAPMNTEAFFGQGTRLTVV.

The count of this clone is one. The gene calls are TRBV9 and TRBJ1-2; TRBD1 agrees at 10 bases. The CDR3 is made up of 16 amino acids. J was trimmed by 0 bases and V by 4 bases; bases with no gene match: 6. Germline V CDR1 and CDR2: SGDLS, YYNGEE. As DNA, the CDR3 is TGTGCCAGCAGCATGGGACAGGGGCGATCTAACTATGGCTACACCTTC. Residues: CASSMGQGRSNYGYTF.

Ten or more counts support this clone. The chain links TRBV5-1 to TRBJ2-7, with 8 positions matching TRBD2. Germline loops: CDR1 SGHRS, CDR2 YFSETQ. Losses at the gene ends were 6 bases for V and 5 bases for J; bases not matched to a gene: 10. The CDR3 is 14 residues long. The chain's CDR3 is CASTSAGGYNEQYF. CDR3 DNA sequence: TGCGCCAGCACAAGCGCGGGGGGCTATAACGAGCAGTACTTC.

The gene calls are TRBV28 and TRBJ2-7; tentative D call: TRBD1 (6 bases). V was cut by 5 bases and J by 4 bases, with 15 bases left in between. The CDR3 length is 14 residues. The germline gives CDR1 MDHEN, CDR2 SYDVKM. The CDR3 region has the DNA TGTGCCAGCAGTACGCCAGGGGACCGTTACGAGCAGTACTTC. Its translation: CASSTPGDRYEQYF.

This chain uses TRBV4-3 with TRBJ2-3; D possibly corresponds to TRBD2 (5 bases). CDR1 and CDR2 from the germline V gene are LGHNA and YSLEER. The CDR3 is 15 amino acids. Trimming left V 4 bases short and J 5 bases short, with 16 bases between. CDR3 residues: CASSLELVPEDTQYF. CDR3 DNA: TGCGCCAGCAGCCTTGAACTAGTTCCTGAAGATACGCAGTATTTT.

The CDR3 coding sequence is TGTGCCAGCAGTTTAGCGGGACGCAATGAGCAGTTCTTC. As protein: CASSLAGRNEQFF. The chain joins TRBV6-2 or TRBV6-3 to TRBJ2-1; the match to TRBD2 covers 8 bases. CDR1 MNHEY and CDR2 SVGEGT come from the germline V gene. J was trimmed by 6 bases and V by 4 bases; bases with no gene match: 2. The CDR3 has 13 residues.

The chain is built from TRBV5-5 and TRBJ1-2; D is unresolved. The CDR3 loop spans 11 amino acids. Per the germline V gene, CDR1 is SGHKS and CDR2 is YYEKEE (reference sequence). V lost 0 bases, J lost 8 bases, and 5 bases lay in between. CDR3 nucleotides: TGTGCCAGCAGCTTGGATGCGGGCTACACCTTC. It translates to CASSLDAGYTF.

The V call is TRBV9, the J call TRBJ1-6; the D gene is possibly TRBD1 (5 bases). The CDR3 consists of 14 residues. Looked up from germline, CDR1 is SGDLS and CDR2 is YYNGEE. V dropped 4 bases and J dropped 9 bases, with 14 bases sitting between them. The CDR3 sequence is CASSIGVSGSPLHF. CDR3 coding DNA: TGTGCCAGCAGCATAGGGGTTTCAGGTTCACCCCTCCACTTT.

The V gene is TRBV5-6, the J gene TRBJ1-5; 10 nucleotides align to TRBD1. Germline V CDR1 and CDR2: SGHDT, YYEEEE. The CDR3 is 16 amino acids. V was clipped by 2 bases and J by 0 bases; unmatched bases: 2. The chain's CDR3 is CASSFGTGVSNQPQHF. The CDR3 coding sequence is TGTGCCAGCAGCTTCGGGACAGGGGTTAGCAATCAGCCCCAGCATTTT.

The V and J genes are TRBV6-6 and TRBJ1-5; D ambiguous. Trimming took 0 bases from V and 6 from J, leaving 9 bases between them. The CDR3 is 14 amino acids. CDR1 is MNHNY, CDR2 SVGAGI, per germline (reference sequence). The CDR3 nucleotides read TGTGCCAGCAGTTACTCGACGGCGCTTCAGCCCCAGCATTTT. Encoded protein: CASSYSTALQPQHF.

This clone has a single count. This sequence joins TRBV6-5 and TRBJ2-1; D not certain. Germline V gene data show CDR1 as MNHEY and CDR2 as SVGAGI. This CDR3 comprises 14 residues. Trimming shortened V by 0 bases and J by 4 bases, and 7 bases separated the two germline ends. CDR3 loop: CASSYSLGYNEQFF. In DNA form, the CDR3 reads TGTGCCAGCAGTTACTCTCTGGGGTACAATGAGCAGTTCTTC.

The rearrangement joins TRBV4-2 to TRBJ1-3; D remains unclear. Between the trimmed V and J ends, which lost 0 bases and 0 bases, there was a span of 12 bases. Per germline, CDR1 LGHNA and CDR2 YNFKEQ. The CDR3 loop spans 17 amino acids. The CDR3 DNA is TGTGCCAGCAGCCAAGATCGACACAGAAACTCTGGAAACACCATATATTTT. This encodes CASSQDRHRNSGNTIYF.

Here the CDR3 reads CASSQPGGELFF. DNA for the CDR3: TGTGCCAGCAGTCAACCGGGCGGGGAGCTGTTTTTT. The chain joins TRBV6-2 or TRBV6-3 to TRBJ2-2; no reliable D call. The germline CDR1 and CDR2 sequences are MNHEY and SVGEGT. Trimming stripped 5 bases from V and 7 bases from J, with 8 bases between. The CDR3 contains 12 residues.

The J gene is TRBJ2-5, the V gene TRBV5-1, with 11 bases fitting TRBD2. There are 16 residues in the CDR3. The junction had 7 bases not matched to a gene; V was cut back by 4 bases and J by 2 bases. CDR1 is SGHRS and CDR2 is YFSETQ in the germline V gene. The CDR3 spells CASSVGPSGGQETQYF. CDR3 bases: TGCGCCAGCAGCGTTGGGCCTAGCGGGGGGCAAGAGACCCAGTACTTC.